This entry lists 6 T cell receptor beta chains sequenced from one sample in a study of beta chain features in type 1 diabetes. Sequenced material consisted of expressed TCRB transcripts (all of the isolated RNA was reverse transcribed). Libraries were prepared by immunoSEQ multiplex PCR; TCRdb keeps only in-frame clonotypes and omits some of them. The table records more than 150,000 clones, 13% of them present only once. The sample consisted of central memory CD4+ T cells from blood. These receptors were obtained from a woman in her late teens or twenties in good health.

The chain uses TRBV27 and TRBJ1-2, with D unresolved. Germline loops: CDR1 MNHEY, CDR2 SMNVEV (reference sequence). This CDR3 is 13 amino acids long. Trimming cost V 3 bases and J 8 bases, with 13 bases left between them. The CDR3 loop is CASSFDSLRGYTF. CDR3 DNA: TGTGCCAGCAGTTTTGATTCTTTGAGGGGCTACACCTTC.

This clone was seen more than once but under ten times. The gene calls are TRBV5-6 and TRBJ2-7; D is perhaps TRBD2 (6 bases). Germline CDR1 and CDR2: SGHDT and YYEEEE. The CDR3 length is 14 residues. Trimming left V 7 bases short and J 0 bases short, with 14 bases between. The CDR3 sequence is CASQTKRASYEQYF. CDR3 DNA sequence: TGTGCCAGCCAGACTAAGCGGGCCTCCTACGAGCAGTACTTC.

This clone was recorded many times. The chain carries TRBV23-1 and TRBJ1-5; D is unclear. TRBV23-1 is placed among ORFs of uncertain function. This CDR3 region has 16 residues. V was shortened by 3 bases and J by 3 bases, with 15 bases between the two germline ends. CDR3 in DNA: TGCGCCAGCAGTCACATAGCGGAAGCTTCCAATCAGCCCCAGCATTTT. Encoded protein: CASSHIAEASNQPQHF.

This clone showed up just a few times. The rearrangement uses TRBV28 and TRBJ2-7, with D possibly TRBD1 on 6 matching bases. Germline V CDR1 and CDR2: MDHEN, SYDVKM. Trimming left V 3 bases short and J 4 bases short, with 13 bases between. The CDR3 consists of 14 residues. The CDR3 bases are TGTGCCAGCAGTTTTAGCCAGGGGCGATACGAGCAGTACTTC. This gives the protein CASSFSQGRYEQYF. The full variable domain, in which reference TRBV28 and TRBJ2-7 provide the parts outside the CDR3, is DVKVTQSSRYLVKRTGEKVFLECVQDMDHENMFWYRQDPGLGLRLIYFSYDVKMKEKGDIPEGYSVSREKKERFSLILESASTNQTSMYLCASSFSQGRYEQYFGPGTRLTVT.

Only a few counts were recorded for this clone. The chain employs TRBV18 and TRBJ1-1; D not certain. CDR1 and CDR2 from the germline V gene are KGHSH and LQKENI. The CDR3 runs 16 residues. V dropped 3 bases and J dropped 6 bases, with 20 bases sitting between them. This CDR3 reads CASSPLGGPRGAEAFF. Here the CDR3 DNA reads TGTGCCAGCTCACCTCTGGGAGGGCCTCGCGGAGCTGAAGCTTTCTTT.

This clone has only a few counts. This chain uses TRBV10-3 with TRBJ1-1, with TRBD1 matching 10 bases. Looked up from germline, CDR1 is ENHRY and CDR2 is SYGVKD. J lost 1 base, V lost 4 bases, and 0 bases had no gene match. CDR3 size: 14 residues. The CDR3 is CAISGQGANTEAFF. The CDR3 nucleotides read TGTGCCATCAGTGGACAGGGGGCGAACACTGAAGCTTTCTTT.